This T cell receptor (beta chain) was sequenced during a study of blood T cell repertoires in COVID-19. This CDR3 comprises 16 residues. CDR1 is SGHTA, CDR2 FQGNSA, per germline. With V trimmed by 5 bases and J by 0 bases, 4 bases remained unmatched. In the original workflow: Reference gene primer amplification yielded estimated nucleated cell counts. Generated by immunoSEQ multiplex PCR, the TCRdb table keeps only in-frame clones and is missing some. For V, J and clone size, that table is used; D and trimming come from the DNA. The data show some 350,000 clones, 90% seen once. Material: peripheral blood. This chain uses TRBV7-2 with TRBJ2-3; TRBD2 matches at 11 bases. This receptor was obtained from a man between 18 and 35 years old with active or convalescent COVID-19. The CDR3 DNA sequence: TGTGCCAGCAGCCCCAGACTAGCGGGGAGCACAGATACGCAGTATTTT. It translates to CASSPRLAGSTDTQYF.